The 27 T cell receptor beta chains given below trace back to one sample, sequenced in a study of shared clonotypes between healthy human individuals (dated by TCRdb to 2018 to 2021). Library preparation employed the immunoSEQ multiplex PCR assay. This is the immuneACCESS table as TCRdb keeps it, with only in-frame sequences that have V and J called. A part of the clones is gone; compared with another copy, unresolved V genes explain less than half, and the rest is unexplained. For this sample there are a few million clones; about 94% appear just once. Of the sample, approximately 0.13% is held by the ten largest clones. The specimen sequenced was naive CD4+ T cells sorted from blood. Explained via the paper, the cell subset or site label denotes: CD45RA+ positively selected. The receptor set was obtained from a man younger than 35 in good health.

The chain couples TRBV4-3 to TRBJ1-3; TRBD1 aligns across 8 bases. The CDR3 covers 17 residues. Losses at the gene ends were 3 bases for V and 0 bases for J; bases not matched to a gene: 7. The germline V gene encodes CDR1 LGHNA and CDR2 YSLEER. The CDR3 nucleotides are TGCGCCAGCAGCCAGGATACGACAGGGGCCTCTGGAAACACCATATATTTT. This gives the protein CASSQDTTGASGNTIYF.

The chain uses TRBV25-1 and TRBJ2-7; D is possibly TRBD1 or TRBD2 (6 bases each). CDR3 length: 13 residues. V was trimmed by 1 base and J by 6 bases, leaving 10 bases between them. Germline V gene lookup returns CDR1 MGHDK and CDR2 SYGVNS. The chain's CDR3 is CASSEWGASEQYF. The CDR3 nucleotides are TGTGCCAGCAGTGAATGGGGGGCAAGCGAGCAGTACTTC.

The chain joins TRBV5-4 to TRBJ2-3; perhaps D is TRBD1 or TRBD2 (5 bases each). Trimming pared 4 bases from V and 6 bases from J, leaving 18 bases between. CDR3 length: 15 amino acids. The germline V gene has CDR1 SGHNT and CDR2 YYREEE (reference sequence). This CDR3 reads CASSTWRGAGDTQYF. As DNA, the CDR3 is TGTGCCAGCAGCACCTGGCGAGGGGCAGGGGATACGCAGTATTTT.

Comment on this clone: The same CDR3 is also encoded by other DNA sequences in this sample. The rearrangement joins TRBV5-1 to TRBJ2-7; D remains unclear. V dropped 4 bases and J dropped 5 bases, with 13 bases sitting between them. The V gene's germline CDR1 is SGHRS and CDR2 YFSETQ. The CDR3 runs 13 residues. DNA for the CDR3: TGCGCCAGCAGCCTCGGGCCAACGAACGAGCAGTACTTC. It codes for CASSLGPTNEQYF.

This clone was seen more than once but under ten times. This specimen includes other DNA sequences encoding the same CDR3. CDR3 residues: CASSPGAQETQYF. CDR3 coding DNA: TGTGCCAGCTCACCAGGGGCCCAAGAGACCCAGTACTTC. The genes are TRBV18 and TRBJ2-5; D is possibly TRBD1 (5 bases). The CDR3 is 13 residues long. Germline CDR1 KGHSH, CDR2 LQKENI. Trimming removed 2 bases from V and 1 base from J, with 5 bases in between.

The V gene is TRBV4-1, the J gene TRBJ2-7, with D perhaps assigned TRBD1 or TRBD2 (6 bases each). The ends were cut back, 4 bases at V and 0 bases at J, with 16 bases in the middle. The CDR3 runs to 16 residues. Germline V gene data show CDR1 as MGHRA and CDR2 as YSYEKL. The CDR3 loop is CASSRLEGGVSYEQYF. The DNA of the CDR3 is TGCGCCAGCAGCCGGTTAGAGGGGGGTGTCTCCTACGAGCAGTACTTC.

The rearrangement joins TRBV6-5 to TRBJ2-3, with no clear D. Germline assignment: CDR1 MNHEY and CDR2 SVGAGI. CDR3 size: 11 residues. V lost 6 bases and J lost 4, with 5 bases in between. This CDR3 reads CASRQADTQYF. For the CDR3, the DNA is TGTGCCAGCAGGCAGGCAGATACGCAGTATTTT.

V and J are TRBV6-5 and TRBJ2-2, with D maybe TRBD1 (5 bases). Trimming removed 0 bases from V and 5 bases from J, with 10 bases in between. The CDR3 runs 15 residues. The V gene's germline CDR1 is MNHEY and CDR2 SVGAGI. The CDR3 region is CASSYSSGLTGELFF. DNA for the CDR3: TGTGCCAGCAGTTACTCTTCAGGGTTGACCGGGGAGCTGTTTTTT.

The chain employs TRBV7-2 and TRBJ2-3, with 9 bases that match TRBD1. The germline CDR1 and CDR2 sequences are SGHTA and FQGNSA. After removal of 3 bases from V and 5 bases from J, the junction contained 12 bases not matched to a gene. The CDR3 extends over 17 amino acids. The CDR3 coding sequence is TGTGCCAGCAGCTTGGCCGGGACAGGGTCCCGAGGAGATACGCAGTATTTT. Its translation: CASSLAGTGSRGDTQYF. Using reference TRBV7-2 and TRBJ2-3 for the parts outside the CDR3, the full variable domain is GAGVSQSPSNKVTEKGKDVELRCDPISGHTALYWYRQSLGQGLEFLIYFQGNSAPDKSGLPSDRFSAERTGGSVSTLTIQRTQQEDSAVYLCASSLAGTGSRGDTQYFGPGTRLTVL.

J is TRBJ1-5 and V is TRBV6-5; TRBD1 might be the D (6 bases). The germline V and J ends were trimmed by 0 bases and 7 bases, with 16 bases remaining between them. The CDR3 has 16 residues. CDR1 and CDR2 from the germline V gene are MNHEY and SVGAGI. CDR3 amino acids: CASSYSGPGQGQPQHF. As DNA, the CDR3 is TGTGCCAGCAGTTACTCGGGGCCGGGACAAGGCCAGCCCCAGCATTTT.

V usage is TRBV7-3 and J usage is TRBJ2-3; possible D gene TRBD1, 6 bases. This CDR3 region has 17 residues. The V gene lost 1 base and the J gene lost 4 bases, with 18 bases spanning the gap. CDR1 and CDR2 from the germline V gene are SGHTA and FQGTGA. In DNA form, the CDR3 reads TGTGCCAGCAGCTTAAGGGGGCACTCCCCGGAGTCAGATACGCAGTATTTT. It encodes CASSLRGHSPESDTQYF.

A note on this clone: Other nucleotide sequences from this sample produce the same CDR3. The V gene is TRBV6-5, the J gene TRBJ1-5; possibly TRBD1 for D (5 bases). This CDR3 has 13 amino acids. With 5 bases removed from V and 4 bases from J, the gap between germline ends came to 9 bases. Germline V gene lookup returns CDR1 MNHEY and CDR2 SVGAGI. CDR3 region: CASSRQSNQPQHF. CDR3 coding DNA: TGTGCCAGCAGTAGACAGAGTAATCAGCCCCAGCATTTT.

The chain combines TRBV19 with TRBJ2-7, with unresolved D. V dropped 4 bases and J dropped 3 bases, with 16 bases sitting between them. The germline V gene has CDR1 LNHDA and CDR2 SQIVND (reference sequence). The CDR3 runs 15 residues. This chain's CDR3 is CASSSQGSGFYEQYF. CDR3 nucleotide sequence: TGTGCCAGTAGTAGTCAAGGTTCGGGCTTCTACGAGCAGTACTTC.

The chain couples TRBV29-1 to TRBJ1-1, with 7 bases identical to TRBD1. The CDR3 is made up of 14 amino acids. Germline assignment: CDR1 SQVTM and CDR2 ANQGSEA. The trim removed 6 bases at V and 4 bases at J, leaving 11 bases unmatched. The CDR3 bases are TGCAGCGTGGCCTCCGGGACAGCCTCCACTGAAGCTTTCTTT. Its translation: CSVASGTASTEAFF. The full variable domain, its missing parts supplied by reference TRBV29-1 and TRBJ1-1, is SAVISQKPSRDICQRGTSLTIQCQVDSQVTMMFWYRQQPGQSLTLIATANQGSEATYESGFVIDKFPISRPNLTFSTLTVSNMSPEDSSIYLCSVASGTASTEAFFGQGTRLTVV.

V usage is TRBV10-1 and J usage is TRBJ2-1; D unresolved. Germline V CDR1 and CDR2: WNHNN, SYGVQD (reference sequence). V was clipped by 0 bases and J by 5 bases, with 5 bases between them. This CDR3 comprises 13 residues. CDR3 DNA: TGCGCCAGCAGTGAGTCGTCTAACAATGAGCAGTTCTTC. Protein sequence: CASSESSNNEQFF.

The chain has TRBV29-1 and TRBJ2-5; tentatively, D is TRBD2 (5 bases). The CDR3 runs 13 residues. Germline CDR1 and CDR2: SQVTM and ANQGSEA. V was pared by 3 bases and J by 1 base, with 9 bases between. This CDR3 reads CSVDLGSQETQYF. The CDR3 region has the DNA TGCAGCGTTGATTTAGGGAGCCAAGAGACCCAGTACTTC.

The CDR3 DNA sequence: TGCGCCAGCATAATGCGGACAGAGGATTTGAACACTGAAGCTTTCTTT. Translated: CASIMRTEDLNTEAFF. This rearrangement joins TRBV10-2 to TRBJ1-1; D is perhaps TRBD1 (6 bases). Germline loops: CDR1 WSHSY, CDR2 SAAADI. This CDR3 is 16 amino acids long. V shed 7 bases and J shed 0 bases, with 18 bases lying between them.

This clone was counted a single time. The rearrangement links TRBV6-1 to TRBJ2-5; possibly TRBD1 for D (6 bases). The V gene lost 7 bases and the J gene lost 1 base, with 16 bases spanning the gap. CDR3 size: 15 residues. Germline V gene data show CDR1 as MNHNS and CDR2 as SASEGT. This chain's CDR3 is CASKQLLGGQETQYF. The CDR3 DNA is TGTGCCAGCAAACAGCTACTAGGGGGCCAAGAGACCCAGTACTTC.

The J gene is TRBJ2-7, the V gene TRBV10-1; 8 bases are shared with TRBD2. CDR1 is WNHNN, CDR2 SYGVQD, per germline (reference sequence). Unmatched junction bases numbered 13, after V lost 9 bases and J lost 3 bases. The CDR3 is 15 amino acids. The CDR3 is CARTPHRGRIYEQYF. CDR3 sequence (DNA): TGCGCCAGGACTCCTCACCGCGGGAGGATCTACGAGCAGTACTTC.

The V call is TRBV30, the J call TRBJ1-6; 11 positions agree with TRBD1. The junction had 5 bases not matched to a gene; V was cut back by 1 base and J by 9 bases. Germline loops: CDR1 GTSNPN, CDR2 SVGIG (reference sequence). There are 15 residues in the CDR3. The CDR3: CAWSEPGQGVSPLHF. In DNA form, the CDR3 reads TGTGCCTGGAGTGAACCGGGACAGGGGGTTTCACCCCTCCACTTT.

The V gene is TRBV7-2, the J gene TRBJ2-7; D not certain. Germline V CDR1 and CDR2: SGHTA, FQGNSA. V shed 2 bases and J shed 6 bases, with 8 bases lying between them. The length of the CDR3 is 12 residues. The chain's CDR3 is CASSLRWSEQYF. Written as DNA, the CDR3 is TGTGCCAGCAGCTTAAGATGGTCCGAGCAGTACTTC.

This sequence joins TRBV4-2 and TRBJ2-1, with 7 bases aligning to TRBD2. The junction had 10 bases not matched to a gene; V was cut back by 0 bases and J by 2 bases. The CDR3 is 18 amino acids. Germline V CDR1 and CDR2: LGHNA, YNFKEQ. CDR3 nucleotide sequence: TGTGCCAGCAGCCAAGAACTAGCTCTAGCGGCCGCCTACAATGAGCAGTTCTTC. The encoded protein is CASSQELALAAAYNEQFF.

The J gene is TRBJ2-5, the V gene TRBV2; 8 bases line up with TRBD1. Germline V gene data show CDR1 as SNHLY and CDR2 as FYNNEI. CDR3 length equals 13 residues. Germline trimming cut 3 bases from V and 7 bases from J; bases unmatched to any gene: 4. In DNA form, the CDR3 reads TGTGCCAGCAGTGAGGAGACAGGGGCGACCCAGTACTTC. Its translation is CASSEETGATQYF.

The chain recombines TRBV5-1 with TRBJ1-6; no clear D gene. This CDR3 comprises 15 residues. The V and J ends lost 0 bases and 5 bases respectively, with 9 bases between them. Germline lookup yields CDR1 SGHRS and CDR2 YFSETQ. In DNA form, the CDR3 reads TGCGCCAGCAGCTTGGCCAGCCGGGATAATTCACCCCTCCACTTT. Encoded protein: CASSLASRDNSPLHF.

The J gene is TRBJ1-2, the V gene TRBV19, with TRBD1 matching over 7 bases. Germline loops: CDR1 LNHDA, CDR2 SQIVND (reference sequence). V shed 5 bases, J shed 4 bases, and the junction held 10 bases outside the gene matches. This CDR3 contains 15 residues. Here the CDR3 reads CASSVATGLGYGYTF. The CDR3 bases are TGTGCCAGTAGTGTAGCGACAGGGTTGGGCTATGGCTACACCTTC.

This clone was seen once. The chain links TRBV5-4 to TRBJ2-1; 7 nucleotides agree with TRBD2. CDR3 length: 15 residues. Per the germline V gene, CDR1 is SGHNT and CDR2 is YYREEE (reference sequence). Trimming at V came to 4 bases and at J to 5 bases, leaving 9 bases not matched to a gene. The CDR3 nucleotides are TGTGCCAGCAGCCGTGTTCGGGGGGTCCACAATGAGCAGTTCTTC. Amino acids: CASSRVRGVHNEQFF.

The CDR3 bases are TGTGCCAGCTCACCCGGGACAGGGCTCAACTATGGCTACACCTTC. It codes for CASSPGTGLNYGYTF. This chain joins TRBV18 and TRBJ1-2; 9 bases align to TRBD1. Trimming at V came to 3 bases and at J to 2 bases, leaving 4 bases not matched to a gene. CDR1 and CDR2 (germline): KGHSH, LQKENI. CDR3 length equals 15 residues.